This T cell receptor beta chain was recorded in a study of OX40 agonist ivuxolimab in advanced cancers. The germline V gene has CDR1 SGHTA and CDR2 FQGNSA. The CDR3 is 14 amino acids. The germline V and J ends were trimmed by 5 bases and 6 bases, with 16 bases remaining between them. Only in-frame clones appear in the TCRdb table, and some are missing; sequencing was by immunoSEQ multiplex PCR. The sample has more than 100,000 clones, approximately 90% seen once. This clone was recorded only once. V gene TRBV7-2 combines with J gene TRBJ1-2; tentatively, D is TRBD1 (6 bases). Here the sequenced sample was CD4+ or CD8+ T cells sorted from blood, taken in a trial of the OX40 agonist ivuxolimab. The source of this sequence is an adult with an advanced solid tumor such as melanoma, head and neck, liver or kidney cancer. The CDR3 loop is CASSHLQGWDGYTF. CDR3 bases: TGTGCCAGCAGCCACCTACAGGGTTGGGATGGCTACACCTTC.